This TCR beta chain was captured in a study of blood T cell repertoires in COVID-19. Study details: Acute and convalescent COVID-19 samples came from the United States, Italy and Spain. Sample material is recorded as cDNA or gDNA derived from T cells, B-cell-depleted T cells, or PBMCs.

Germline V gene data show CDR1 as MNHNS and CDR2 as SASEGT. CDR3 length: 15 residues. Trimming took off 3 bases at V and 0 bases at J, with 8 bases between the two ends. Patients from Seattle were sampled longitudinally, starting during active infection. Per the original methods: Nucleated cell counts were estimated from reference gene primer amplification. TCRdb's copy holds only in-frame clones and misses some; the assay was immunoSEQ multiplex PCR. V and J calls and clone size follow that table, whereas D and trimming were derived from the DNA. The sample contains over 100,000 clones, about 89% of which appear only once.

This TCR came from a woman in her sixties or seventies with COVID-19, enrolled during active disease. The sequenced sample was peripheral blood. The chain is built from TRBV6-1 and TRBJ1-4; no clear D gene. CDR3 region: CASSENIATNEKLFF. CDR3 nucleotide sequence: TGTGCCAGCAGTGAGAACATTGCAACTAATGAAAAACTGTTTTTT.